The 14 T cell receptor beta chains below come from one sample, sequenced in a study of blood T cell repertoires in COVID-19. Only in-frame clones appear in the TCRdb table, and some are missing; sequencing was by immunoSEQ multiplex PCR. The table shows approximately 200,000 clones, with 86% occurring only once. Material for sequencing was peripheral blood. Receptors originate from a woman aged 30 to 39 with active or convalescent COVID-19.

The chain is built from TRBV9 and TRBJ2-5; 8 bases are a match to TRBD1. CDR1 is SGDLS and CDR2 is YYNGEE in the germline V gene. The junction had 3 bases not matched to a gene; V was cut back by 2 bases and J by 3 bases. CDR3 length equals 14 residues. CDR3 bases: TGTGCCAGCAGCGTCCTGACAGGGGAAGAGACCCAGTACTTC. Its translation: CASSVLTGEETQYF.

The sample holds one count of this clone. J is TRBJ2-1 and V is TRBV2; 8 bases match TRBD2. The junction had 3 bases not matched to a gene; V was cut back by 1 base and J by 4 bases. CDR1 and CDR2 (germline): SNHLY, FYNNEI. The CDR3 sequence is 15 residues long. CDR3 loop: CASSEELAGYNEQFF. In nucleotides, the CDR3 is TGTGCCAGCAGTGAAGAATTAGCGGGGTACAATGAGCAGTTCTTC.

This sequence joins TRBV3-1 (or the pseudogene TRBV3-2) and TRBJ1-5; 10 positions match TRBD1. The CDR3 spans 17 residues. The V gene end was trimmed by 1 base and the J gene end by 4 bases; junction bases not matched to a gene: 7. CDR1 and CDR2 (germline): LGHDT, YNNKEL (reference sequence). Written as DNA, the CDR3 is TGTGCCAGCAGCCAAGCCGGGACAGGGGTTGGGAATCAGCCCCAGCATTTT. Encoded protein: CASSQAGTGVGNQPQHF.

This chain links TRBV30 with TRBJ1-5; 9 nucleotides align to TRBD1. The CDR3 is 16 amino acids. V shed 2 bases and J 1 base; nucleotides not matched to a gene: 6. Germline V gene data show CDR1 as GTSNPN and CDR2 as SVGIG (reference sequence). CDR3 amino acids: CAWSRGQGESNQPQHF. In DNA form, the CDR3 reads TGTGCCTGGAGTCGGGGACAGGGAGAAAGCAATCAGCCCCAGCATTTT.

This CDR3 is CASSIAGGEKLFF. The CDR3 nucleotides are TGTGCCAGCAGCATCGCAGGGGGTGAAAAACTGTTTTTT. This chain uses TRBV5-6 with TRBJ1-4; 7 positions agree with TRBD1. Germline CDR1 reads SGHDT; CDR2 reads YYEEEE. CDR3 length: 13 residues. V was pared by 4 bases and J by 7 bases, with 4 bases of the junction left unmatched. The complete variable domain, with remaining parts taken from reference TRBV5-6 and TRBJ1-4, reads DAGVTQSPTHLIKTRGQQVTLRCSPKSGHDTVSWYQQALGQGPQFIFQYYEEEERQRGNFPDRFSGHQFPNYSSELNVNALLLGDSALYLCASSIAGGEKLFFGSGTQLSVL.

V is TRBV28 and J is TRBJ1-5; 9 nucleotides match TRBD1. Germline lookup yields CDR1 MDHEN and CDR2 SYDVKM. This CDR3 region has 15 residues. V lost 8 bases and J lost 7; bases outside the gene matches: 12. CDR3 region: CASAKQGAPSQPQHF. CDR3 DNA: TGTGCCAGCGCAAAACAGGGGGCCCCTAGCCAGCCCCAGCATTTT.

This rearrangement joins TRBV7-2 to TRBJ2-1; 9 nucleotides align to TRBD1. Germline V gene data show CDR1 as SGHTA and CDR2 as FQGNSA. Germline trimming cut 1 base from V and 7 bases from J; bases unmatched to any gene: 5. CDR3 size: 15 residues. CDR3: CASSLGGTGPNEQFF. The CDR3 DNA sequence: TGTGCCAGCAGCTTAGGAGGGACAGGGCCTAATGAGCAGTTCTTC.

CDR3 nucleotides: TGTGCCAGCAGCTCAGGACAGCTGGAGAGCAATCAGCCCCAGCATTTT. Amino acid sequence: CASSSGQLESNQPQHF. V and J are TRBV11-2 and TRBJ1-5, with D maybe TRBD1 (6 bases). V was trimmed by 4 bases and J by 1 base, leaving 14 bases between them. This CDR3 contains 16 residues. Per germline, CDR1 SGHAT and CDR2 FQNNGV.

DNA of the CDR3: TGTGCCACCAGCAGGACAAGACAGGGATGGGACAATGAGCAGTTCTTC. Encoded protein: CATSRTRQGWDNEQFF. The chain recombines TRBV15 with TRBJ2-1; 7 nucleotides align to TRBD1. After removal of 3 bases from V and 5 bases from J, the junction contained 10 bases not matched to a gene. The CDR3 covers 16 residues. Germline V lookup: CDR1 LNHNV, CDR2 YYDKDF (reference sequence).

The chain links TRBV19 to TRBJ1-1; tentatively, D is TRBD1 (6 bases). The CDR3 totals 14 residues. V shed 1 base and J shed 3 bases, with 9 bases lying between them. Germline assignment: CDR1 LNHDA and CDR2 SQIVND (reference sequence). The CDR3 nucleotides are TGTGCCAGTAGTATAGGGGGGGGCGACACTGAAGCTTTCTTT. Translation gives CASSIGGGDTEAFF. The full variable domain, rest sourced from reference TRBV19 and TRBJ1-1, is DGGITQSPKYLFRKEGQNVTLSCEQNLNHDAMYWYRQDPGQGLRLIYYSQIVNDFQKGDIAEGYSVSREKKESFPLTVTSAQKNPTAFYLCASSIGGGDTEAFFGQGTRLTVV.

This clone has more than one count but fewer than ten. The CDR3, as DNA: TGTGCCAGCTCACGAGACAGGGGCCCCCGGACTGAAGCTTTCTTT. Its translation: CASSRDRGPRTEAFF. The chain carries TRBV18 and TRBJ1-1, with 8 bases that match TRBD1. The CDR3 consists of 15 residues. The germline gives CDR1 KGHSH, CDR2 LQKENI. Germline trimming cut 4 bases from V and 5 bases from J; bases unmatched to any gene: 9.

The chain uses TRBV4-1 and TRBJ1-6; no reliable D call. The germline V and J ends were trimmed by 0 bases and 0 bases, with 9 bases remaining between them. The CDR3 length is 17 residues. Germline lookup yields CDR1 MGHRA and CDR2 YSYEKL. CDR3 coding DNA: TGCGCCAGCAGCCAAGATCTTGGGAGCTCCTATAATTCACCCCTCCACTTT. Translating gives CASSQDLGSSYNSPLHF.

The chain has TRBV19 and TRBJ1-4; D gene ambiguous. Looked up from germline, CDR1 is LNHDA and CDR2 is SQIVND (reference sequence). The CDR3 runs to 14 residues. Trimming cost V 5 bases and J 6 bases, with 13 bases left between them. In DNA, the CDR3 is TGTGCCAGTAGTTCGTCCACCGAGGATGAAAAACTGTTTTTT. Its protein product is CASSSSTEDEKLFF.

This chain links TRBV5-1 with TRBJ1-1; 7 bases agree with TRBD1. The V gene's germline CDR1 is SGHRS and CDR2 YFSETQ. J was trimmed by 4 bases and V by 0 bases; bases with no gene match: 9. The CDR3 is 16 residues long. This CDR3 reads CASSLGWRQGFTEAFF. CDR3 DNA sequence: TGCGCCAGCAGCTTGGGGTGGCGACAGGGATTCACTGAAGCTTTCTTT.